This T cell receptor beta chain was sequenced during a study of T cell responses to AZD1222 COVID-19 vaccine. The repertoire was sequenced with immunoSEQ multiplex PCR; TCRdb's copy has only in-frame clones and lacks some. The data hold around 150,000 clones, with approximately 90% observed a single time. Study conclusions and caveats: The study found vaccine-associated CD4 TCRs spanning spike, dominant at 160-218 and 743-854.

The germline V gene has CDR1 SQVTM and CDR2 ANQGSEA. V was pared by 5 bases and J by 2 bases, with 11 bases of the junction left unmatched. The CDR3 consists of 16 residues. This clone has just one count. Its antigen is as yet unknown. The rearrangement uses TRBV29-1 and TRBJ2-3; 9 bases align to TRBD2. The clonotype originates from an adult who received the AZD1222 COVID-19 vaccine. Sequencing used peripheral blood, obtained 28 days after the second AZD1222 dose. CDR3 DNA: TGCAGCGTTTCCCCCCGACTAGCGGAACACACAGATACGCAGTATTTT. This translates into CSVSPRLAEHTDTQYF.